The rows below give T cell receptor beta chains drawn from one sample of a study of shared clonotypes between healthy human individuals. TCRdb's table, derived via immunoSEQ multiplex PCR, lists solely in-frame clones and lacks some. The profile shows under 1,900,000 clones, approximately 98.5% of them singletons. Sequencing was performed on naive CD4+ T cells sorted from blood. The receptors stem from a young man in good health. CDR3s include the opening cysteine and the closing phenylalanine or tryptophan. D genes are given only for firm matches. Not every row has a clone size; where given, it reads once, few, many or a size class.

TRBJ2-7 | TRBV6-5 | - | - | CASVRTVPYEQYF | TGTGCCAGCGTAAGGACGGTGCCCTACGAGCAGTACTTC
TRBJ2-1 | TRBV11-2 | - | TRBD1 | CASRGTGYNEQFF | TGTGCCAGCAGGGGGACAGGGTACAATGAGCAGTTCTTC
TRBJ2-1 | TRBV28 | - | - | CASSFDNSYNEQFF | TGTGCCAGCAGTTTTGATAACTCCTACAATGAGCAGTTCTTC
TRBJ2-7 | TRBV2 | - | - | CASSVVEGAYEQYF | TGTGCCAGCAGTGTCGTCGAAGGGGCCTACGAGCAGTACTTC
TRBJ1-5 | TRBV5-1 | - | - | CASSLKGGNQPQHF | TGCGCCAGCAGCTTGAAGGGAGGAAATCAGCCCCAGCATTTT
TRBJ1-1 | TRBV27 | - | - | CATRGGSTEAFF | TGTGCCACCAGGGGTGGGTCCACTGAAGCTTTCTTT
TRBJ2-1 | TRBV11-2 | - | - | CASSLLRAYNEQFF | TGTGCCAGCAGCTTATTACGGGCCTACAATGAGCAGTTCTTC
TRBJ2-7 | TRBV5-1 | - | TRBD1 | CASSLPTGSSEQYF | TGCGCCAGCAGCCTCCCGACAGGGTCGAGCGAGCAGTACTTC
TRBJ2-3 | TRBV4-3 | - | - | CASSQARDTQYF | TGCGCCAGCAGCCAAGCTAGAGATACGCAGTATTTT
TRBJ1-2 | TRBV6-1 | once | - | CASRQTATYGYTF | TGTGCCAGCAGGCAGACAGCCACCTATGGCTACACCTTC
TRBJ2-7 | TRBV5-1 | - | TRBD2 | CASSAGASGPREQYF | TGCGCCAGCAGCGCCGGGGCTAGCGGACCTAGGGAGCAGTACTTC
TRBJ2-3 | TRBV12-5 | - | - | CATAFSGATDTQYF | TGTGCTACGGCTTTTAGCGGCGCCACAGATACGCAGTATTTT
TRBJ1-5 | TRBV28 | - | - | CASSLIKPQAPGHF | TGTGCCAGCAGTTTAATTAAACCACAGGCCCCCGGTCATTTT
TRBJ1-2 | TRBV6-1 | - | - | CASSEARDHGYTF | TGTGCCAGCAGTGAAGCCAGGGATCATGGCTACACCTTC
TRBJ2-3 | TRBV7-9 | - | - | CASSLGPVGTDTQYF | TGTGCCAGCAGCTTGGGCCCTGTGGGCACAGATACGCAGTATTTT
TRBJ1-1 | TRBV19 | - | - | CASSIRPPGGLTEAFF | TGTGCCAGTAGTATACGCCCGCCTGGGGGGCTTACTGAAGCTTTCTTT
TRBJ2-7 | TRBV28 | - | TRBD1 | CASSPTGTGGSSYEQYF | TGTGCCAGCAGCCCTACCGGGACAGGGGGGTCCTCCTACGAGCAGTACTTC
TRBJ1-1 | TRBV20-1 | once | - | CSARAWHSGDF | TGCAGTGCTAGAGCCTGGCATTCAGGGGATTTT
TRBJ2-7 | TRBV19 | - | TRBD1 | CASSIVEDRVYEQYF | TGTGCCAGTAGTATAGTCGAGGACAGGGTCTACGAGCAGTACTTC
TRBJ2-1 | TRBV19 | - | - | CASGPAGRFYNEQFF | TGTGCCAGTGGCCCGGCGGGCCGCTTTTACAATGAGCAGTTCTTC
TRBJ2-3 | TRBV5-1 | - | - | CASSFRGETDTQYF | TGCGCCAGCAGCTTCCGCGGAGAGACAGATACGCAGTATTTT
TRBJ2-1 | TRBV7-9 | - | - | CASSSRRDTYNEQFF | TGTGCCAGCAGCAGCCGCAGAGACACCTACAATGAGCAGTTCTTC
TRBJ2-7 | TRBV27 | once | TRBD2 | CVSSSYLAVPYEQYF | TGTGTCAGCAGTTCGTACCTAGCGGTCCCCTACGAGCAGTACTTC
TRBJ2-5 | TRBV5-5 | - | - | CASSRGQQETQYF | TGTGCCAGCAGCCGTGGACAACAAGAGACCCAGTACTTC
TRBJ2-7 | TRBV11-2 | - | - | CASTPAGTYEQYF | TGTGCCAGCACCCCGGCCGGGACGTACGAGCAGTACTTC
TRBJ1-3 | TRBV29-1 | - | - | CSVERGSGNTIYF | TGCAGCGTTGAGAGGGGTTCTGGAAACACCATATATTTT
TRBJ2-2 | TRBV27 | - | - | CASSLAGELFF | TGTGCCAGCAGTTTGGCCGGGGAGCTGTTTTTT
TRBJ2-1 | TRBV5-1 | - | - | CASSPGTYHNEQFF | TGCGCCAGCAGCCCCGGGACATACCACAATGAGCAGTTCTTC
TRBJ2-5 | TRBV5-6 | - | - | CASSTRDGLQDTQYF | TGTGCCAGCAGCACCCGGGACGGTCTACAGGATACCCAGTACTTC
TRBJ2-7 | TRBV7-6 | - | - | CASSFNAPLGSSYEQYF | TGTGCCAGCAGCTTTAACGCCCCCTTAGGTAGCTCCTACGAGCAGTACTTC
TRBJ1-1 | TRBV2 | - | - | CASSVKSRAENTEAFF | TGTGCCAGCAGTGTCAAGTCGAGGGCAGAGAACACTGAAGCTTTCTTT
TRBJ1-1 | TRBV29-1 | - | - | CSVSEGGLNTEAFF | TGCAGCGTTTCGGAGGGAGGGTTAAACACTGAAGCTTTCTTT
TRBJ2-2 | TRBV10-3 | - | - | CAISQTPTGELFF | TGTGCCATCAGCCAAACACCGACCGGGGAGCTGTTTTTT
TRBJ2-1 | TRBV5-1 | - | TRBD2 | CASRDSGGSYNEQFF | TGCGCCAGCAGAGATAGCGGGGGCTCCTACAATGAGCAGTTCTTC
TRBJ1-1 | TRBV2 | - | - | CATSDRFFNTEAFF | TGTGCCACCTCAGACAGGTTCTTCAACACTGAAGCTTTCTTT
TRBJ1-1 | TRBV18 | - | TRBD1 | CASSTRQGKTEAFF | TGTGCCAGCTCTACCAGACAGGGGAAGACTGAAGCTTTCTTT
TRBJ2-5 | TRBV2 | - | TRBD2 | CASSTSGETQYF | TGTGCCAGCAGTACTAGCGGGGAGACCCAGTACTTC
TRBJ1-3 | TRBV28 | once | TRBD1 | CASSLSSTGGGNTIYF | TGTGCCAGCAGTTTATCATCGACAGGGGGCGGGAACACCATATATTTT
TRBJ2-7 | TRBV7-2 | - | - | CASSKDWIYEQYF | TGTGCCAGCAGTAAGGACTGGATTTACGAGCAGTACTTC
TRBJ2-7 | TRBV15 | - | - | CATSRREVPSYEQYF | TGTGCCACCAGCAGAAGGGAAGTTCCCTCCTACGAGCAGTACTTC
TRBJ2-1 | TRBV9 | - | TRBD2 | CASSVSDLAGYNEQFF | TGTGCCAGCAGCGTGTCGGACCTAGCGGGGTACAATGAGCAGTTCTTC
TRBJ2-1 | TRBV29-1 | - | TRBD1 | CSVIRDSPYNEQFF | TGCAGCGTTATCCGGGACAGTCCCTACAATGAGCAGTTCTTC
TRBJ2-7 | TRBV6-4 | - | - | CASSRDISYEQYF | TGTGCCAGCAGCCGGGACATCTCCTACGAGCAGTACTTC
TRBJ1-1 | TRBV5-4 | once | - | CASSTGRAMNTEAFF | TGTGCCAGCAGCACGGGCAGGGCCATGAACACTGAAGCTTTCTTT
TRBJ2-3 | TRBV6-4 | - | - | CASSLDSLTDTQYF | TGTGCCAGCAGTTTGGACAGCCTCACAGATACGCAGTATTTT
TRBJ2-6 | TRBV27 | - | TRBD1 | CASSLRDRGLSGANVLTF | TGTGCCAGCAGTTTACGGGACAGGGGTCTCTCTGGGGCCAACGTCCTGACTTTC
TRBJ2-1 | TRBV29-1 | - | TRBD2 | CSVEDTTGGRYNEQFF | TGCAGCGTTGAAGATACGACGGGAGGGCGCTACAATGAGCAGTTCTTC
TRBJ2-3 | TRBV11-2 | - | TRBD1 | CASSLRGQGPDTQYF | TGTGCCAGCAGCCTCCGGGGACAGGGCCCAGATACGCAGTATTTT
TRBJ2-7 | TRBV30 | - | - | CAWSRRGYEQYF | TGTGCCTGGAGTCGCAGGGGCTACGAGCAGTACTTC
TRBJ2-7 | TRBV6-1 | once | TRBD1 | CASSGESAYRGPPGEQYF | TGTGCCAGCAGTGGAGAATCAGCGTACAGGGGGCCTCCGGGGGAGCAGTACTTC
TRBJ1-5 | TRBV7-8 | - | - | CASSLERNQPQHF | TGTGCCAGCAGCCTCGAACGAAATCAGCCCCAGCATTTT
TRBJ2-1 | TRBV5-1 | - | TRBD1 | CASSLIAGTGNNEQFF | TGCGCCAGCAGCTTAATAGCCGGGACAGGGAACAATGAGCAGTTCTTC
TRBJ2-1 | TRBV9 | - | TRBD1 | CASSARTGNEQFF | TGTGCCAGCAGCGCGCGGACAGGGAATGAGCAGTTCTTC